A single T cell receptor (beta chain) is shown here with its context. The data were obtained in a study of shared clonotypes between healthy human individuals. Profiled with immunoSEQ multiplex PCR; TCRdb holds only in-frame clones, not every one. This table has 2.5 million or so clones, just over 90% appearing once. CDR1 is SGHTS and CDR2 is YDEGEE in the germline V gene. Trimming took 2 bases from V and 4 from J, leaving 10 bases between them. The CDR3 extends over 15 amino acids. Sequencing was carried out using naive CD4+ T cells sorted from blood. Subset noted: CD45RA+ positively selected. The receptor comes from a man in his late teens or twenties in good health. The rearrangement uses TRBV5-8 and TRBJ1-6; TRBD1 might be the D (5 bases). DNA of the CDR3: TGTGCCAGCAGCTTAAGACAGAGTTATAATTCACCCCTCCACTTT. It codes for CASSLRQSYNSPLHF.